This TCR beta chain is drawn from a study of blood T cells in healthy people across ages. Trimming removed 6 bases from V and 1 base from J, with 15 bases in between. The CDR3 sequence is 15 residues long. Germline CDR1 MNHEY, CDR2 SVGAGI. Combining a sample-barcoded 5' primer with a J-beta primer mix, a second PCR ran for roughly 7 to 12 cycles. One entry per CDR3 protein, called by TCRdb with MiXCR from the 5' RACE reads. The sample lists 800,000 to 1,300,000 distinct CDR3 sequences, 25% occurring once. This clonotype was detected only a few times. This same sample was also part of a study on T cells of mothers and their children. That work adds: Researchers put all of the extracted RNA into cDNA synthesis, using roughly 1.5 ug per 15 ul.

Sequencing was done on a sample of blood. This sequence was found in a girl aged 2-10 years in good health. The gene calls are TRBV6-5 and TRBJ1-1; D unresolved. CDR3 coding DNA: TGTGCCAGCAGACCCTCCCTTGCGCAGAACACTGAAGCTTTCTTT. Translation: CASRPSLAQNTEAFF.